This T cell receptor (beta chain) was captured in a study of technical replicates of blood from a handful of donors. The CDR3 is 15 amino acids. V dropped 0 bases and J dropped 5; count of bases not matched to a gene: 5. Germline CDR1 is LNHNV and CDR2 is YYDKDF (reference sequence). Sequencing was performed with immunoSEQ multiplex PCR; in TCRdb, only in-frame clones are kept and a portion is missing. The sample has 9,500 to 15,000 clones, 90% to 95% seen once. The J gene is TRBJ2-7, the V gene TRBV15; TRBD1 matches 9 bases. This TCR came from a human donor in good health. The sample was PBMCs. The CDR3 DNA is TGTGCCACCAGCAGAGAGAACAGGGGGCAGAACGAGCAGTACTTC. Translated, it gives CATSRENRGQNEQYF.